The next 15 T cell receptor beta chains were all read from a single sample in a study of OX40 agonist ivuxolimab in advanced cancers. Using immunoSEQ multiplex PCR, the repertoire was profiled, and TCRdb retains in-frame clones only, with some absent. The sample has fewer than 25,000 clones; 85% are singletons. This material consisted of CD4+ or CD8+ T cells sorted from blood, taken in a trial of the OX40 agonist ivuxolimab. These receptors originate from an adult with an advanced solid tumor such as melanoma, head and neck, liver or kidney cancer.

The chain is built from TRBV5-4 and TRBJ2-7; D is ambiguous. V lost 2 bases, J lost 2 bases, and 11 bases lay in between. Per germline, CDR1 SGHNT and CDR2 YYREEE (reference sequence). This CDR3 has 14 residues. The CDR3 here is CASSFRQGAYEQYF. The CDR3 DNA reads as TGTGCCAGCAGCTTTAGACAAGGCGCCTACGAGCAGTACTTC.

The rearrangement uses TRBV7-9 and TRBJ1-1; D unclear. V lost 1 base, J lost 4 bases, and 10 bases lay in between. Germline values: CDR1 SEHNR, CDR2 FQNEAQ (reference sequence). This CDR3 is built from 14 residues. In nucleotides, the CDR3 is TGTGCCAGCAGCTTAGGGGTTTATGGCACTGAAGCTTTCTTT. Amino acid sequence: CASSLGVYGTEAFF.

V gene TRBV30 combines with J gene TRBJ2-1; 8 bases are a match to TRBD2. The CDR3 loop spans 16 amino acids. Losses at the gene ends were 3 bases for V and 4 bases for J; bases not matched to a gene: 11. Per germline, CDR1 GTSNPN and CDR2 SVGIG (reference sequence). The DNA for the CDR3 is TGTGCCTGGAGCCCGAGCACTAGCGGAAATTACAATGAGCAGTTCTTC. This sequence encodes CAWSPSTSGNYNEQFF.

This sequence joins TRBV9 and TRBJ2-2; 8 bases are a match to TRBD1. The length of the CDR3 is 16 residues. After removal of 4 bases from V and 4 bases from J, the junction contained 9 bases not matched to a gene. CDR1 is SGDLS, CDR2 YYNGEE, per germline. CDR3: CASSTETGVRTGELFF. The CDR3, as DNA: TGTGCCAGCAGCACCGAGACAGGGGTACGCACCGGGGAGCTGTTTTTT.

The chain has TRBV19 and TRBJ1-5; 7 positions agree with TRBD1. Trimming took 6 bases from V and 0 from J; bases not matched to a gene: 11. The germline V gene has CDR1 LNHDA and CDR2 SQIVND (reference sequence). This CDR3 is built from 17 residues. DNA of the CDR3: TGTGCCAGTAGCGGACAGGCGAACCCTTATAGCAATCAGCCCCAGCATTTT. It translates to CASSGQANPYSNQPQHF.

The rearrangement uses TRBV5-4 and TRBJ2-3; D ambiguous. The CDR3 sequence is 14 residues long. Germline-derived CDR1 and CDR2 are SGHNT and YYREEE (reference sequence). Trimming removed 2 bases at V and 0 bases at J, with 7 bases between. The chain's CDR3 is CASSFWRSTDTQYF. The DNA for the CDR3 is TGTGCCAGCAGCTTCTGGCGGAGCACAGATACGCAGTATTTT.

J is TRBJ1-1 and V is TRBV19, with 9 bases fitting TRBD1. The CDR3 runs 16 residues. V was pared by 4 bases and J by 0 bases, with 6 bases of the junction left unmatched. Germline loops: CDR1 LNHDA, CDR2 SQIVND (reference sequence). Here the CDR3 reads CASSSWGQGMNTEAFF. CDR3 coding DNA: TGTGCCAGTAGTAGCTGGGGACAGGGCATGAACACTGAAGCTTTCTTT.

This rearrangement joins TRBV30 to TRBJ1-5; the match to TRBD1 covers 9 bases. The CDR3 spans 17 residues. Looked up from germline, CDR1 is GTSNPN and CDR2 is SVGIG (reference sequence). The ends lost 0 bases at V and 0 bases at J; junction bases unmatched: 6. In DNA, the CDR3 is TGTGCCTGGAGTGTAGACAGGGGGTCATATAGCAATCAGCCCCAGCATTTT. It codes for CAWSVDRGSYSNQPQHF.

The rearrangement links TRBV15 to TRBJ1-4; D gene uncertain. Germline-derived CDR1 and CDR2 are LNHNV and YYDKDF (reference sequence). This CDR3 is 15 amino acids long. V was trimmed by 2 bases and J by 4 bases, leaving 11 bases between them. The CDR3 DNA follows: TGTGCCACCAGCAGACCGCTCGACCGTAATGAAAAACTGTTTTTT. The encoded protein is CATSRPLDRNEKLFF.

The V and J genes are TRBV2 and TRBJ2-4; maybe TRBD1 (5 bases). Germline lookup yields CDR1 SNHLY and CDR2 FYNNEI. This CDR3 is built from 18 residues. Trimming removed 5 bases from V and 5 bases from J, with 25 bases in between. CDR3 protein: CASSLSPQGQVGENIQYF. Here the CDR3 DNA reads TGTGCCAGCAGTTTGTCCCCCCAGGGCCAGGTAGGCGAAAACATTCAGTACTTC.

V is TRBV30 and J is TRBJ2-2; tentative D call: TRBD2 (5 bases). Germline loops: CDR1 GTSNPN, CDR2 SVGIG (reference sequence). The V gene lost 5 bases and the J gene lost 6 bases, with 13 bases spanning the gap. The CDR3 runs to 13 residues. The CDR3 loop reads CAWPRTSSGELFF. The CDR3, as DNA: TGTGCCTGGCCCCGTACTAGTTCCGGGGAGCTGTTTTTT.

This sequence joins TRBV9 and TRBJ2-3; maybe TRBD1 (5 bases). CDR3 size: 16 residues. V gave up 2 bases and J gave up 6 bases, with 19 bases separating them. The germline gives CDR1 SGDLS, CDR2 YYNGEE. The CDR3 sequence is CASSVATSTAGDTQYF. CDR3 coding DNA: TGTGCCAGCAGCGTCGCCACCTCTACCGCAGGGGATACGCAGTATTTT.

The genes are TRBV4-1 and TRBJ2-5; 8 nucleotides align to TRBD2. The germline V gene encodes CDR1 MGHRA and CDR2 YSYEKL. V gave up 1 base and J gave up 4 bases; unmatched junction bases: 5. This CDR3 comprises 15 residues. The CDR3 region is CASSQASGGGETQYF. The DNA for the CDR3 is TGCGCCAGCAGCCAAGCCTCGGGGGGGGGAGAGACCCAGTACTTC.

The chain couples TRBV5-1 to TRBJ2-2, with TRBD2 as a possible D gene (6 bases). Germline values: CDR1 SGHRS, CDR2 YFSETQ. V lost 6 bases and J lost 8, with 14 bases in between. This CDR3 has 13 amino acids. The CDR3, as DNA: TGCGCCAGCACCCCTGGAGGGGCTGGGGAGCTGTTTTTT. Protein sequence: CASTPGGAGELFF.

The genes are TRBV7-3 and TRBJ2-2; D gene unclear. Trimming took 5 bases from V and 3 from J, leaving 4 bases between them. CDR1 is SGHTA and CDR2 is FQGTGA in the germline V gene. CDR3 size: 12 residues. CDR3 sequence reads: CASSTYTGELFF. The CDR3 DNA reads as TGTGCCAGCAGCACTTACACCGGGGAGCTGTTTTTT.